This T cell receptor beta chain was obtained from a study of blood T cell repertoires in COVID-19. Clones were read by immunoSEQ multiplex PCR, and TCRdb kept only the in-frame ones, dropping some. The sample includes 360,000 or so clones, 90% of them seen just once. The germline V gene encodes CDR1 SGHTA and CDR2 FQGTGA. Trimming stripped 1 base from V and 6 bases from J, with 4 bases between. The CDR3 sequence is 12 residues long. This TCR was recovered from a man in his late teens or twenties with active or convalescent COVID-19. The chain combines TRBV7-3 with TRBJ2-1; D is ambiguous. Sequenced input: peripheral blood. This chain's CDR3 is CASSLSGNEQFF. DNA for the CDR3: TGTGCCAGCAGCTTAAGCGGCAATGAGCAGTTCTTC.